Listed here is a single TCR beta chain. Its antigen is undetermined. This record comes from a study of T cell responses to AZD1222 COVID-19 vaccine. Study-wide points: Just a handful of AZD1222 recipients tested seropositive at baseline. Spike as a whole was targeted by vaccine-associated CD4 TCRs, dominant at 160-218 and 743-854.

Clones were read by immunoSEQ multiplex PCR, and TCRdb kept only the in-frame ones, dropping some. This sample has 73,000 or so clones, with 75% to 85% found just once. Germline V gives CDR1 DFQATT, CDR2 SNEGSKA (reference sequence). The CDR3 has 18 residues. V was cut by 3 bases and J by 7 bases, with 28 bases left in between. The J gene is TRBJ1-5, the V gene TRBV20-1, with D tentatively TRBD1 (6 bases). The source is an adult in good health. Here the sequenced sample was peripheral blood, taken on day 0 of AZD1222 vaccination. CDR3 loop: CSASGEGTSGTLRQPQHF. The CDR3, as DNA: TGCAGTGCTAGTGGGGAGGGGACTTCCGGGACACTGCGGCAGCCCCAGCATTTT.